These T cell receptor beta chains were read from a single sample in a study of a mutant IDH1 vaccine in newly diagnosed glioma. This table comes from immunoSEQ multiplex PCR, and its TCRdb copy is limited to in-frame clones, with some not included. Here the sample spans some 60,000 clones, less than 90% being singletons. Their recognized antigens are unknown. The source was PBMCs, collected from a glioma patient whose treatment included an IDH1 peptide vaccine. The receptors here all came from a woman aged 45-65 years with glioma. The CDR3 runs from the conserved cysteine through the conserved F or W. D genes are given only for firm matches. Size is omitted from some rows. Given values are once, few, many or a class for expanded clones.

v_call,clone_size,j_call,d_call,cdr3_nt,cdr3_aa
TRBV7-9,-,TRBJ2-3,TRBD2,TGTGCCAGCAGCTTTATTGGCGGGGGGGCAAAGGATACGCAGTATTTT,CASSFIGGGAKDTQYF
TRBV9,-,TRBJ2-1,-,TGTGCCAGCAGCGTAGGACAGTACAATGAGCAGTTCTTC,CASSVGQYNEQFF
TRBV19,-,TRBJ1-5,-,TGTGCCAGTAGTATAGTGAAAGGGGTGAGCAATCAGCCCCAGCATTTT,CASSIVKGVSNQPQHF
TRBV19,-,TRBJ2-5,-,TGTGCCAGTAGTATAATTGGGGGGGGGCCCCAAGAGACCCAGTACTTC,CASSIIGGGPQETQYF
TRBV27,-,TRBJ1-6,-,TGTGCCAGCAGTTTCTCCAATTCACCCCTCCACTTT,CASSFSNSPLHF
TRBV18,-,TRBJ1-6,TRBD1,TGTGCCAGCTCACCCGGACAGGCGGGAAATTCACCCCTCCACTTT,CASSPGQAGNSPLHF
TRBV7-9,-,TRBJ2-5,-,TGTGCCAGCAGCCCTGACAGGTCGCGGGAGACCCAGTACTTC,CASSPDRSRETQYF
TRBV4-3,-,TRBJ1-6,TRBD1,TGCGCCAGCAGCCGGGACAGTGATTCACCCCTCCACTTT,CASSRDSDSPLHF
TRBV6-6,-,TRBJ1-6,-,TGTGCCAGCAGTTACGGGGAACATAATTCACCCCTCCACTTT,CASSYGEHNSPLHF
TRBV7-3,-,TRBJ2-3,TRBD2,TGTGCCAGCAGCTTAAGACTAGCGGGGGGGAATACGCAGTATTTT,CASSLRLAGGNTQYF
TRBV6-5,-,TRBJ2-7,-,TGTGCCAGCAGTTACGCGACAGGGAGGGAGCAGTACTTC,CASSYATGREQYF
TRBV7-2,-,TRBJ2-5,-,TGTGCCAGCAGCTCGGACTTGGGGGAGACCCAGTACTTC,CASSSDLGETQYF
TRBV9,-,TRBJ2-5,-,TGTGCCAGCAGCTCTAGCGTTTCCCAAGAGACCCAGTACTTC,CASSSSVSQETQYF
TRBV5-6,once,TRBJ1-1,TRBD1,TGTGCCAGCAGTCGTCAGGGGGCGCGAGCTTTCTTT,CASSRQGARAFF
TRBV11-3,-,TRBJ1-1,-,TGTGCCAGCAGCTTTCGACGGGACACTGAAGCTTTCTTT,CASSFRRDTEAFF
TRBV29-1,-,TRBJ2-2,-,TGCAGCGTTGAAGACCGGGGAGGGGGCGGCACGAACACCGGGGAGCTGTTTTTT,CSVEDRGGGGTNTGELFF
TRBV19,-,TRBJ1-1,TRBD1,TGTGCCAGTAGTGTTACAGGGGGCACTGAAGCTTTCTTT,CASSVTGGTEAFF
TRBV5-4,-,TRBJ1-1,-,TGTGCCAGCAGCGTAATCTGGGGGGGAAACACTGAAGCTTTCTTT,CASSVIWGGNTEAFF
TRBV10-3,-,TRBJ1-2,-,TGTGCCATCAGTCCTGACATGGATGGCTACACCTTC,CAISPDMDGYTF
TRBV25-1,-,TRBJ1-6,TRBD1,TGTGCCAGCAGTGGAGACAGGGTGAGGTCACCCCTCCACTTT,CASSGDRVRSPLHF
TRBV30,-,TRBJ2-1,-,TGTGCCTGGAGTGCCCGGGGAACTGACTACAATGAGCAGTTCTTC,CAWSARGTDYNEQFF
TRBV2,-,TRBJ2-5,-,TGTGCCAGCAGCTCTCAGAGATACGACGAGACCCAGTACTTC,CASSSQRYDETQYF
TRBV6-5,-,TRBJ1-5,-,TGTGCCAGCAAGGGATACGGCAATCAGCCCCAGCATTTT,CASKGYGNQPQHF
TRBV6-1,-,TRBJ2-5,-,TGTGCCAGCAGTGCCGCAGGGGGGCGCCCAGGGAGGGAGACCCAGTACTTC,CASSAAGGRPGRETQYF
TRBV15,few,TRBJ1-2,-,TGTGCCACCAGCAGAGACGACAAAAGGACAAAACTTGGCTACACCTTC,CATSRDDKRTKLGYTF
TRBV5-1,few,TRBJ1-1,TRBD1,TGCGCCAGCAGCATTCCCGGGACAGGGTACGCTTTCTTT,CASSIPGTGYAFF
TRBV20-1,-,TRBJ1-1,-,TGCAGCAATAAACAGAACACTGAAGCTTTCTTT,CSNKQNTEAFF
TRBV5-1,once,TRBJ1-3,TRBD1,TGCGCCAGCAGCAGCTCCGGGACAGGGAACTCTGGAAACACCATATATTTT,CASSSSGTGNSGNTIYF
TRBV5-1,-,TRBJ1-1,-,TGCGCCAGCAGCTTGGGGACAGTGAACACTGAAGCTTTCTTT,CASSLGTVNTEAFF
TRBV19,few,TRBJ1-1,-,TGTGCCAGTAAAGGTTTCAGCGTCGGGAGTGAAGCTTTCTTT,CASKGFSVGSEAFF
TRBV9,-,TRBJ2-1,TRBD2,TGTGCCAGCAGCGTAGATCTAGCGGGGGACTACAATGAGCAGTTCTTC,CASSVDLAGDYNEQFF
TRBV6-1,-,TRBJ2-3,TRBD2,TGTGCCAGCAGTGCTGGTGCTAGCGGGATCACAGATACGCAGTATTTT,CASSAGASGITDTQYF
TRBV18,-,TRBJ1-2,-,TGTGCCAGCTCACCAAGTGGGGCAGGTGCTAACTATGGCTACACCTTC,CASSPSGAGANYGYTF
TRBV6-1,-,TRBJ1-2,-,TGTGCCAGCAGTGAAGCTAGGGGGGGCGCAGGCTATGGCTACACCTTC,CASSEARGGAGYGYTF
TRBV4-1,-,TRBJ1-2,TRBD1,TGCGCCAGCAGCCAAATCGACAGGGGGAATGGCTACACCTTC,CASSQIDRGNGYTF
TRBV15,-,TRBJ1-2,-,TGTGCCACCAGCAGGGGCGGGAACTATGGCTACACCTTC,CATSRGGNYGYTF
TRBV11-2,-,TRBJ1-2,-,TGTGCCAGCAGCACCCATCGAGGGATCGAGGGCTACACCTTC,CASSTHRGIEGYTF
TRBV19,few,TRBJ2-3,TRBD1,TGTGCCAGTAGTAGCCGGGACAGGGTAGAAGATACGCAGTATTTT,CASSSRDRVEDTQYF
TRBV5-4,-,TRBJ2-2,TRBD2,TGTGCCAGCAGCGCGAGCGGGGCGAACACCGGGGAGCTGTTTTTT,CASSASGANTGELFF
TRBV10-2,-,TRBJ1-4,-,TGCGCCAGCAGTGAGTTGGGCAGGGCTGAAAAACTGTTTTTT,CASSELGRAEKLFF
TRBV5-8,-,TRBJ1-5,-,TGTGCCAGCAGCTTGGGCGGGGGGTCCTTTCGCGATCAGCCCCAGCATTTT,CASSLGGGSFRDQPQHF